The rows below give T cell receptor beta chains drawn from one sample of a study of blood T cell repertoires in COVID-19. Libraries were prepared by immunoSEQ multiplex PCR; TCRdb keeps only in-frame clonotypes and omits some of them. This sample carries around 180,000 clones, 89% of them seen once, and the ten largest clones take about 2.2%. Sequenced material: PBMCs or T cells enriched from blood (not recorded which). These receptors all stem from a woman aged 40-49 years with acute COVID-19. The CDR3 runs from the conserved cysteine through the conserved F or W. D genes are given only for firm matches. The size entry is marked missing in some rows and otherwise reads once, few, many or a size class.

CDR3: CASSSGERVETQYF
DNA: TGTGCCAGCTCTAGCGGGGAAAGGGTAGAGACCCAGTACTTC
D: TRBD2
V: TRBV28
size: NA
J: TRBJ2-5

CDR3: CASSGPTGLSGNTIYF
DNA: TGTGCCAGCAGCGGACCGACAGGGCTCTCTGGAAACACCATATATTTT
D: TRBD1
V: TRBV9
size: NA
J: TRBJ1-3

CDR3: CASSPTGTGFYEQYF
DNA: TGTGCCAGCAGTCCCACCGGGACAGGGTTCTACGAGCAGTACTTC
D: TRBD1
V: TRBV7-2
size: NA
J: TRBJ2-7

CDR3: CASSLWQGRIDTQYF
DNA: TGTGCCAGCAGCTTATGGCAGGGCAGGATCGATACGCAGTATTTT
D: NA
V: TRBV7-6
size: NA
J: TRBJ2-3

CDR3: CASSLSREGPADEQFF
DNA: TGTGCCAGCAGCTTATCGAGGGAGGGCCCCGCCGATGAGCAGTTCTTC
D: TRBD2
V: TRBV9
size: few
J: TRBJ2-1

CDR3: CASSRGQGGDQPQHF
DNA: TGCGCCAGCAGCCGAGGACAGGGTGGAGATCAGCCCCAGCATTTT
D: TRBD1
V: TRBV4-1
size: NA
J: TRBJ1-5

CDR3: CAWRPKTSGTSANANTGELFF
DNA: TGTGCCTGGAGACCCAAAACCTCCGGGACTAGCGCGAACGCGAACACCGGGGAGCTGTTTTTT
D: TRBD2
V: TRBV30
size: NA
J: TRBJ2-2

CDR3: CASSYAGQGETQYF
DNA: TGTGCCAGCAGTTATGCGGGACAGGGCGAGACCCAGTACTTC
D: TRBD1
V: TRBV27
size: NA
J: TRBJ2-5

CDR3: CASSDRGPNEQYF
DNA: TGTGCCAGCAGCGATCGCGGGCCCAACGAGCAGTACTTC
D: NA
V: TRBV3-1/TRBV3-2
size: once
J: TRBJ2-7

CDR3: CASITRGRATEAFF
DNA: TGTGCCAGCATTACCCGGGGGAGGGCCACTGAAGCTTTCTTT
D: NA
V: TRBV28
size: once
J: TRBJ1-1

CDR3: CASSLADWGGTGSGYTF
DNA: TGTGCCAGCAGCTTAGCGGATTGGGGAGGGACAGGGTCCGGCTACACCTTC
D: TRBD1
V: TRBV7-2
size: NA
J: TRBJ1-2

CDR3: CAWSADIPSYEQYF
DNA: TGTGCCTGGAGTGCCGACATTCCCTCCTACGAGCAGTACTTC
D: NA
V: TRBV30
size: NA
J: TRBJ2-7

CDR3: CACTRGDTQYF
DNA: TGTGCCTGTACAAGAGGAGATACGCAGTATTTT
D: NA
V: TRBV30
size: NA
J: TRBJ2-3

CDR3: CASSLVAGTRTDTQYF
DNA: TGCGCCAGCAGCTTGGTAGCGGGGACTCGCACAGATACGCAGTATTTT
D: TRBD2
V: TRBV5-1
size: NA
J: TRBJ2-3

CDR3: CASSESGLAGVYEQFF
DNA: TGCGCCAGCAGTGAATCGGGGCTAGCGGGAGTGTATGAGCAGTTCTTC
D: TRBD2
V: TRBV10-1
size: NA
J: TRBJ2-1

CDR3: CASSQNPGLAGGGGNEQFF
DNA: TGCGCCAGCAGCCAAAATCCGGGACTAGCGGGAGGGGGAGGGAATGAGCAGTTCTTC
D: TRBD2
V: TRBV4-1
size: NA
J: TRBJ2-1

CDR3: CASSFSPGLAGGGYEQYF
DNA: TGTGCCAGCAGCTTTTCCCCCGGACTAGCGGGGGGGGGTTACGAGCAGTACTTC
D: TRBD2
V: TRBV7-2
size: NA
J: TRBJ2-7

CDR3: CASSQDRGRSVEQYF
DNA: TGCGCCAGCAGCCAAGATCGAGGTAGATCAGTGGAGCAGTACTTC
D: NA
V: TRBV4-1
size: few
J: TRBJ2-7

CDR3: CASSYSRGEAFF
DNA: TGTGCCAGCAGTTACTCGAGAGGTGAAGCTTTCTTT
D: NA
V: TRBV6-5
size: NA
J: TRBJ1-1

CDR3: CASSRVSREGSETQYF
DNA: TGTGCCAGCAGCCGAGTCTCGCGGGAGGGGTCAGAGACCCAGTACTTC
D: TRBD2
V: TRBV7-9
size: NA
J: TRBJ2-5

CDR3: CASSLYPVANYGYTF
DNA: TGCGCCAGCAGCTTGTATCCGGTAGCTAACTATGGCTACACCTTC
D: NA
V: TRBV5-1
size: NA
J: TRBJ1-2

CDR3: CASSTSGRAGETQYF
DNA: TGTGCCAGCAGTACCAGCGGGAGGGCCGGAGAGACCCAGTACTTC
D: TRBD2
V: TRBV6-5
size: NA
J: TRBJ2-5

CDR3: CASSSGTSGRQETQYF
DNA: TGTGCCAGCAGCTCCGGGACTAGCGGGAGACAAGAGACCCAGTACTTC
D: TRBD2
V: TRBV11-2
size: NA
J: TRBJ2-5

CDR3: CASSGQGFNQPQHF
DNA: TGTGCCAGCAGTGGGCAGGGGTTCAATCAGCCCCAGCATTTT
D: NA
V: TRBV6-6
size: NA
J: TRBJ1-5

CDR3: CATSSAGIRTDTQYF
DNA: TGTGCCACCAGCTCTGCCGGGATTCGCACAGATACGCAGTATTTT
D: NA
V: TRBV15
size: NA
J: TRBJ2-3

CDR3: CASSPPGGVQETQYF
DNA: TGTGCCAGCTCACCACCGGGGGGGGTCCAAGAGACCCAGTACTTC
D: TRBD2
V: TRBV18
size: NA
J: TRBJ2-5

CDR3: CAWSVESGFSGNTIYF
DNA: TGTGCCTGGAGTGTAGAGTCGGGATTCTCTGGAAACACCATATATTTT
D: NA
V: TRBV30
size: NA
J: TRBJ1-3

CDR3: CATSRQGAGANVLTF
DNA: TGTGCCACCAGCAGACAGGGGGCTGGGGCCAACGTCCTGACTTTC
D: TRBD1
V: TRBV15
size: NA
J: TRBJ2-6

CDR3: CASSLIDNEQFF
DNA: TGTGCCAGCAGCTTAATCGACAATGAGCAGTTCTTC
D: NA
V: TRBV11-3
size: once
J: TRBJ2-1

CDR3: CASSAGQGAYEQYF
DNA: TGTGCCAGCAGCGCCGGACAGGGGGCCTACGAGCAGTACTTC
D: TRBD1
V: TRBV2
size: once
J: TRBJ2-7